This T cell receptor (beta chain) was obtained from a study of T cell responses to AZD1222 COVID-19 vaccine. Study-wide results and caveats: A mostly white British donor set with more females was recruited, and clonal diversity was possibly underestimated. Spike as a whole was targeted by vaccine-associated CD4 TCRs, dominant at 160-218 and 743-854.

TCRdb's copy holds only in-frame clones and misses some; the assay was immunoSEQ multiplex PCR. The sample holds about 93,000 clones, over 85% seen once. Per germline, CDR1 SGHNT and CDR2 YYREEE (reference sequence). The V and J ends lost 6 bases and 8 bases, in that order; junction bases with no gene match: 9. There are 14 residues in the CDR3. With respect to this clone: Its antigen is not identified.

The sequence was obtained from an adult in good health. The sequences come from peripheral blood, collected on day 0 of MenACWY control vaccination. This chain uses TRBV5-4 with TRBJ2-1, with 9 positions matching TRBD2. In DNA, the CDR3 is TGTGCCAGCATGTGGCGGGGGGGCCGGGATGAGCAGTTCTTC. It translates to CASMWRGGRDEQFF.